This T cell receptor (beta chain) was sequenced during a study of long-term antiretroviral therapy in people with HIV. For the study at large: The study's earliest collections predate the 2015 immediate-ART recommendation by about a decade. Study observations and caveats: Whichever time point was examined, clones expanded before ART dominated the repertoire. Diversity increased after ART yet remained lower than in transplant donor controls.

This CDR3 spans 13 amino acids. Germline V gene sequence: CDR1 SNHLY, CDR2 FYNNEI. The V end lost 5 bases, the J end lost 9 bases, and 14 bases lay between the germline ends. Each HIV-infected participant was given treatment in the United States. This clone was recorded a few times. Its antigen remains unknown. Survey-level immunoSEQ v3.0 assays were run. Assay used: immunoSEQ multiplex PCR; TCRdb lists only in-frame clones, some missing. Of around 11,000 clones detected, approximately 85% appear once; the ten largest clones hold under 20%. J is TRBJ1-3 and V is TRBV2; a weak D match, TRBD1 (6 bases). The starting material was unsorted PBMCs, obtained 1.8 years after starting antiretroviral therapy. The sequence was collected from a man in his forties with HIV. The CDR3 sequence: CASSRDIKSTIYF. The CDR3, as DNA: TGTGCCAGCAGTCGGGACATAAAGAGCACCATATATTTT.